These T cell receptor beta chains were read from a single sample in a study of shared T cell receptors in the human thymus. Generated by immunoSEQ multiplex PCR, the TCRdb table keeps only in-frame clones and is missing some. The sample holds 650,000 to 950,000 clones, 70% to 90% seen once. These same data were also listed under a study on human thymus T cells.

The sample taken for sequencing was thymocytes. The receptors derive from a girl less than two years old with a congenital heart defect. The CDR3 runs from the conserved cysteine through the conserved F or W. The order of the fields is CDR3 DNA, CDR3 protein, clone size, J gene, D gene, V gene. The D gene is left open where the match is weak. The size entry is marked missing in some rows and otherwise reads once, few, many or a size class.

DNA: TGTGCCAGCAGTGTCGTGGGACACCCGGCCGCCTATGGCTACACCTTC; CDR3: CASSVVGHPAAYGYTF; size: NA; J: TRBJ1-2; D: NA; V: TRBV2
DNA: TGTGCCATCCTAAATCGATGGGGCCGACACGGGTCTACAGATACGCAGTATTTT; CDR3: CAILNRWGRHGSTDTQYF; size: NA; J: TRBJ2-3; D: NA; V: TRBV10-3
DNA: TGTGCCAGTAGTAGATGCCCGGGGGGGAATGAGCAGTTCTTC; CDR3: CASSRCPGGNEQFF; size: NA; J: TRBJ2-1; D: TRBD2; V: TRBV19
DNA: TGTGCCAGTAGTATTTCCGTTGAGGGGGCGCGGGTTAGTGATGGCTACACCTTC; CDR3: CASSISVEGARVSDGYTF; size: once; J: TRBJ1-2; D: TRBD1; V: TRBV19
DNA: TGTGCCAGCAGCTTAGCGGGAGGCGGGCCCTACGGGGATGAGCAGTTCTTC; CDR3: CASSLAGGGPYGDEQFF; size: NA; J: TRBJ2-1; D: NA; V: TRBV7-8
DNA: TGTGCCAGCAGTTTAGGATCTAGGCCCCGCGGGGAGCTGTTTTTT; CDR3: CASSLGSRPRGELFF; size: NA; J: TRBJ2-2; D: NA; V: TRBV27
DNA: TGCGCCAGCAGCCAAGGTAAACTCCCCGGGATTAATGAAAAACTGTTTTTT; CDR3: CASSQGKLPGINEKLFF; size: NA; J: TRBJ1-4; D: NA; V: TRBV4-1
DNA: TGTGCCAGCAGTTCCCCCCTCACGGCAGGGCCCTATCAGCCCCAGCATTTT; CDR3: CASSSPLTAGPYQPQHF; size: few; J: TRBJ1-5; D: NA; V: TRBV28
DNA: TGTGCCAGCAGCCGAGGGGGACAGGGTGAAGAGACCCAGTACTTC; CDR3: CASSRGGQGEETQYF; size: NA; J: TRBJ2-5; D: TRBD1; V: TRBV7-2
DNA: TGTGCCAGCAGCTTAGACAGGGTGAACACTGAAGCTTTCTTT; CDR3: CASSLDRVNTEAFF; size: NA; J: TRBJ1-1; D: TRBD1; V: TRBV7-3
DNA: TGTGCCAGCAGTTCCCAACAGGGGGACGAGCAGTACTTC; CDR3: CASSSQQGDEQYF; size: NA; J: TRBJ2-7; D: TRBD1; V: TRBV6-5
DNA: TGTGCCAGCAGCTCACAAGGGGAGCCCCAGCATTTT; CDR3: CASSSQGEPQHF; size: NA; J: TRBJ1-5; D: NA; V: TRBV7-9
DNA: TGTGCCAGCAGTGAAGTCCGGGGAAAAAACATTCAGTACTTC; CDR3: CASSEVRGKNIQYF; size: NA; J: TRBJ2-4; D: NA; V: TRBV6-1
DNA: TGTGCCAGCAGTTATCAGACTCCTTCACCCCTCCACTTT; CDR3: CASSYQTPSPLHF; size: NA; J: TRBJ1-6; D: NA; V: TRBV6-1
DNA: TGCGCCAGCAGTCTAGCGGGGTTCTACAATGAGCAGTTCTTC; CDR3: CASSLAGFYNEQFF; size: NA; J: TRBJ2-1; D: TRBD2; V: TRBV4-3
DNA: TGTGCCAGCGAGGACAAGAACACCGGGGAGCTGTTTTTT; CDR3: CASEDKNTGELFF; size: few; J: TRBJ2-2; D: NA; V: TRBV6-6
DNA: TGTGCCAGCAGCTTGGGGCCCCGAGGGATACTAGGCAATCAGCCCCAGCATTTT; CDR3: CASSLGPRGILGNQPQHF; size: NA; J: TRBJ1-5; D: NA; V: TRBV5-6
DNA: TGTGCCAGCAGCCCCGGGGACAGGTTAAGCTATGGCTACACCTTC; CDR3: CASSPGDRLSYGYTF; size: NA; J: TRBJ1-2; D: TRBD1; V: TRBV7-2
DNA: TGTGCCAGCAGCACCAGGTCGGTCTTGGACACTGAAGCTTTCTTT; CDR3: CASSTRSVLDTEAFF; size: NA; J: TRBJ1-1; D: NA; V: TRBV11-2
DNA: TGTGCCAGCAGCTTAGAGAAAACCGGGATCTGCTATGGCTACACCTTC; CDR3: CASSLEKTGICYGYTF; size: NA; J: TRBJ1-2; D: NA; V: TRBV7-2
DNA: TGTGCCAGCACCTATTCAACAGGGCAGCCCTACGAGCAGTACTTC; CDR3: CASTYSTGQPYEQYF; size: NA; J: TRBJ2-7; D: NA; V: TRBV6-1
DNA: TGTGCCAGCAGCCTCGGACTAGCGGGGGATCAAGAGACCCAGTACTTC; CDR3: CASSLGLAGDQETQYF; size: NA; J: TRBJ2-5; D: TRBD2; V: TRBV5-8
DNA: TGTGCCAGCAGCTTCCAGGACTCCCATGGCTACACCTTC; CDR3: CASSFQDSHGYTF; size: NA; J: TRBJ1-2; D: NA; V: TRBV7-9
DNA: TGCAGCGTTGTAGCATCCGGACAGGGGGCCGGGGAGCTGTTTTTT; CDR3: CSVVASGQGAGELFF; size: NA; J: TRBJ2-2; D: TRBD1; V: TRBV29-1
DNA: TGTGCCAGCAGTTATAATCCGAATGAAAAACTGTTTTTT; CDR3: CASSYNPNEKLFF; size: once; J: TRBJ1-4; D: NA; V: TRBV28
DNA: TGCAGCGTTGAAGCACGGGACAGGGCGCCGGCAGATACGCAGTATTTT; CDR3: CSVEARDRAPADTQYF; size: NA; J: TRBJ2-3; D: TRBD1; V: TRBV29-1
DNA: TGTGCCAGCAGCCCACGGACAGGGATAGGAAACACCATATATTTT; CDR3: CASSPRTGIGNTIYF; size: NA; J: TRBJ1-3; D: TRBD1; V: TRBV7-2
DNA: TGCAGCGTTAGTACAGGGTGGCAAGCGACCCAGTACTTC; CDR3: CSVSTGWQATQYF; size: NA; J: TRBJ2-5; D: NA; V: TRBV29-1
DNA: TGTGCCAGCAGTGAAACCCCCCATCGGACAGGCCGTAATACCTATAACTATGGCTACACCTTC; CDR3: CASSETPHRTGRNTYNYGYTF; size: once; J: TRBJ1-2; D: TRBD1; V: TRBV2
DNA: TGTGCCAGCAGCTTAGAGGGGTACGACAATGAGCAGTTCTTC; CDR3: CASSLEGYDNEQFF; size: NA; J: TRBJ2-1; D: NA; V: TRBV7-9
DNA: TGTGCCAGCAGCCCCGGAACAGGGGCAGTTCATTCACCCCTCCACTTT; CDR3: CASSPGTGAVHSPLHF; size: NA; J: TRBJ1-6; D: TRBD1; V: TRBV5-6
DNA: TGTGCCATCAGTGAATTAGTTCGTTGGGAGCGGGGCACTGAAGCTTTCTTT; CDR3: CAISELVRWERGTEAFF; size: NA; J: TRBJ1-1; D: NA; V: TRBV10-3
DNA: TGTGCCACCAGCAGAGTTAAGGGGGTCACGAAGACCCAGTACTTC; CDR3: CATSRVKGVTKTQYF; size: NA; J: TRBJ2-5; D: NA; V: TRBV15
DNA: TGTGCCAGCAGTTTCGTAGGGGACAATGAGCAGTTCTTC; CDR3: CASSFVGDNEQFF; size: NA; J: TRBJ2-1; D: NA; V: TRBV6-5
DNA: TGTGCCAGCAGATCAGGACAGGGCGAAGAGTACTATGGCTACACCTTC; CDR3: CASRSGQGEEYYGYTF; size: NA; J: TRBJ1-2; D: TRBD1; V: TRBV5-8
DNA: TGTGCCAGCAGCTTAGGGCAGGGTGGCGGAAACACCATATATTTT; CDR3: CASSLGQGGGNTIYF; size: once; J: TRBJ1-3; D: NA; V: TRBV7-2
DNA: TGTGCCAGCAGCTTAGGTACTAGCGGGTATAGCACAGATACGCAGTATTTT; CDR3: CASSLGTSGYSTDTQYF; size: NA; J: TRBJ2-3; D: TRBD2; V: TRBV7-8
DNA: TGTGCCAGCAGGGTACACACCCGGGGCACTGAAGCTTTCTTT; CDR3: CASRVHTRGTEAFF; size: NA; J: TRBJ1-1; D: NA; V: TRBV6-1
DNA: TGTGCCAGCAGTGAAAAGAGGACAGAAGAGACCCAGTACTTC; CDR3: CASSEKRTEETQYF; size: NA; J: TRBJ2-5; D: NA; V: TRBV6-1